This is a list of T cell receptor beta chains from one sample in a study of CD8+CD57+ T cells in acquired aplastic anemia. TCRdb re-derived calls from the reads in MiXCR, one entry per CDR3 protein. Of roughly 120,000 distinct CDR3 sequences in the sample, 45% to 60% were seen once. The sample was sorted CD4+, CD8+, or CD8+CD57+ T cells (not recorded which) from PBMCs. These receptors all come from a human donor with aplastic anemia. The conserved cysteine and the conserved F or W are not part of the CDR3 here. The order of the fields is V gene, CDR3 protein.

TRBV20-1 | SALIRAPNGHEQY
TRBV29-1 | SVDGQSSYNEQF
TRBV9 | ASSEGGFAHNEQF
TRBV29-1 | SVELGGTEAF
TRBV19 | ASSIDRSGRNYGYT
TRBV20-1 | SARGTGGPIEQY
TRBV7-2 | ASSLALSGRKETQY
TRBV5-6 | ASSNRDKSYEQY
TRBV20-1 | SARDLVTDTQY
TRBV19 | ASSIVLTSGSDNEQF
TRBV10-3 | AISEWLGQGGTEAF
TRBV11-1 | ASSLTGANTEAF
TRBV3-1 | ASSQDATEAF
TRBV5-4 | ASSWGQGDTEAF
TRBV7-9 | ASSLVKNTEAF
TRBV19 | ASSIRGLGEKLF
TRBV5-1 | ASSTGVFPYEQY
TRBV11-2 | ASSLWGLAGNNEQF
TRBV12-3/TRBV12-4 | ASSLYRGQETQY
TRBV7-9 | ASSPGLVGYT
TRBV5-1 | ASQDGGGLDEQY
TRBV27 | ASSTSGQTTYEQY
TRBV20-1 | SARERQGALTYNSPLH
TRBV29-1 | SSRDRGPYEQY
TRBV7-3 | ASSPPGLGPDEQY
TRBV5-1 | ASSLRASNSHEQY
TRBV4-1 | ASSQVPTGETEAF
TRBV5-5 | ASSFGTGSYEQY
TRBV5-5 | ASSAGQANYGYT
TRBV2 | ASSNSRNEQF
TRBV12-3/TRBV12-4 | ASSQSQETQY
TRBV11-1 | ASSLSAAGSSYEQY
TRBV7-7 | ASSLEAGTEAF
TRBV5-1 | ASSLDGGQQY
TRBV4-2 | ASSQGEGAGAYEQY
TRBV10-3 | AISGASDEQY
TRBV10-3 | VISEAGANVLT
TRBV2 | ASSEGFGTRNEQF
TRBV7-9 | ASSSEGSAPLH
TRBV6-5 | ASSYAENYGYT
TRBV7-7 | ASSVDRDSTEAF
TRBV15 | ATSRDRGSKSNQPQH
TRBV9 | ASSVEGAGTEAF
TRBV15 | ATSRPQGVRPSGELF
TRBV5-1 | ASSLNSRRDEQY
TRBV5-8 | ASSSLTVIRHEQY
TRBV24-1 | ATSDFKETQY